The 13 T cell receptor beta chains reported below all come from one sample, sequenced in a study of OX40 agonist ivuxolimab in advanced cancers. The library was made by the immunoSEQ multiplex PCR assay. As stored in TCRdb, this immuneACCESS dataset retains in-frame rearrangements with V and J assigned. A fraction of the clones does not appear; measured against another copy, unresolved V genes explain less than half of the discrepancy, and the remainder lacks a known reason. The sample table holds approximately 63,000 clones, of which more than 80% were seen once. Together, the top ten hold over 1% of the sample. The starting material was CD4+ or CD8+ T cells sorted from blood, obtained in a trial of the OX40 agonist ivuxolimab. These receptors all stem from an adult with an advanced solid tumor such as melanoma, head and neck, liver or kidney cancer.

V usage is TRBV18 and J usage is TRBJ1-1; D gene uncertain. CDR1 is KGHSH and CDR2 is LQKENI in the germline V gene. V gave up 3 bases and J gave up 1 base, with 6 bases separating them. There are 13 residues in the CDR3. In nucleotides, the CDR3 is TGTGCCAGCTCACCTACTACGAACACTGAAGCTTTCTTT. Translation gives CASSPTTNTEAFF.

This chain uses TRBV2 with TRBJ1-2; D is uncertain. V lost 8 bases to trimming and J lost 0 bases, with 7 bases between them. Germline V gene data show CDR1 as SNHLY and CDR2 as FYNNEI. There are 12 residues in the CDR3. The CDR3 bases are TGTGCCAGCGCCGGGACTAACTATGGCTACACCTTC. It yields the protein CASAGTNYGYTF.

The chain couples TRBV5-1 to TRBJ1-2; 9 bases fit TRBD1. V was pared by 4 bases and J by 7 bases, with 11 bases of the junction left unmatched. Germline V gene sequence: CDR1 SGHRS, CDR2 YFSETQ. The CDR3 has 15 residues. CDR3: CASSPDRGGQGGYTF. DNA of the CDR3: TGCGCCAGCAGCCCGGACAGGGGAGGGCAGGGTGGCTACACCTTC. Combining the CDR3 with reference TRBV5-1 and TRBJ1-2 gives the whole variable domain KAGVTQTPRYLIKTRGQQVTLSCSPISGHRSVSWYQQTPGQGLQFLFEYFSETQRNKGNFPGRFSGRQFSNSRSEMNVSTLELGDSALYLCASSPDRGGQGGYTFGSGTRLTVV.

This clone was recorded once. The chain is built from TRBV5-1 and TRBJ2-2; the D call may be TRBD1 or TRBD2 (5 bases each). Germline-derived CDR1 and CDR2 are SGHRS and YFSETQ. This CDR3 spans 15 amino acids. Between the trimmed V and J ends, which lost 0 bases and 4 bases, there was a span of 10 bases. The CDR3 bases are TGCGCCAGCAGCTTGGATGGGGGTAGCACCGGGGAGCTGTTTTTT. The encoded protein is CASSLDGGSTGELFF.

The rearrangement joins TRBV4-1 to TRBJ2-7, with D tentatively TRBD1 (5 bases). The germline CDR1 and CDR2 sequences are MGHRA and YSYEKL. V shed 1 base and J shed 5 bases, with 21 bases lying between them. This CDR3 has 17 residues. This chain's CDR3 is CASSQGGRAGKVHEQYF. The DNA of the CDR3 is TGCGCCAGCAGCCAAGGGGGCCGGGCAGGGAAGGTCCACGAGCAGTACTTC.

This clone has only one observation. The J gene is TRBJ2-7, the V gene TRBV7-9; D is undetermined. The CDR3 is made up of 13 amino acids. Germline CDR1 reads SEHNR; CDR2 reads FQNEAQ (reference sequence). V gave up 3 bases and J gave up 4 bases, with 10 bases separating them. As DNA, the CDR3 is TGTGCCAGCAGCTTCGACGCTCCGTACGAGCAGTACTTC. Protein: CASSFDAPYEQYF.

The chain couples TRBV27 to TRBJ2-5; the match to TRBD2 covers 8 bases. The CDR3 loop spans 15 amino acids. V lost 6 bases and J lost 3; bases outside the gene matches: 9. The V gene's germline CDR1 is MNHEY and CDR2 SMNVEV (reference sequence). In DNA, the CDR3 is TGTGCCAGCAGCACCAACCCGACTAGCGAAGAGACCCAGTACTTC. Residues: CASSTNPTSEETQYF.

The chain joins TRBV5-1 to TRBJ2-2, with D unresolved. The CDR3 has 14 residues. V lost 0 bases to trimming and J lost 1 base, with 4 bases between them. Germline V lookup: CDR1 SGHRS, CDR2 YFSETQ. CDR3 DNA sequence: TGCGCCAGCAGCTTGGAGCAGAACACCGGGGAGCTGTTTTTT. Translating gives CASSLEQNTGELFF.

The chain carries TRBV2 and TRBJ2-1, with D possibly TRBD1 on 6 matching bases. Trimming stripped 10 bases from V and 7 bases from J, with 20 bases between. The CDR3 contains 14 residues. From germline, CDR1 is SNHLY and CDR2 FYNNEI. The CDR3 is CATQQGLPENEQFF. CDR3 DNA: TGTGCCACCCAACAGGGTTTGCCGGAAAATGAGCAGTTCTTC.

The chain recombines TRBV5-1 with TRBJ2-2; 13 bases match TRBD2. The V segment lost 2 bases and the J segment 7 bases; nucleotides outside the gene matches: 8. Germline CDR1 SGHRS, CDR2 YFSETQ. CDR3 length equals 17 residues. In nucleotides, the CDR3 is TGCGCCAGCAGCTTAGGACTAGCGGGAGTTGATGGCGGGGAGCTGTTTTTT. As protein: CASSLGLAGVDGGELFF.

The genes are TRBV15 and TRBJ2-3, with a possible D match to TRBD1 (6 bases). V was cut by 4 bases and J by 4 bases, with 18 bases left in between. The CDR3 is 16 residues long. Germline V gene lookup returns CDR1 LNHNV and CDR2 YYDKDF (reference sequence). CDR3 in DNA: TGTGCCACCAGCACCGGGGACACCGACTTAGCAGATACGCAGTATTTT. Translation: CATSTGDTDLADTQYF.

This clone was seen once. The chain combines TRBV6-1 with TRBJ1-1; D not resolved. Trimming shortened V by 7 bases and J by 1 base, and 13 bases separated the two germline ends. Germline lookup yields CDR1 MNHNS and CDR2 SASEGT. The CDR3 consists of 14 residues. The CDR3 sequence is CASTGREGNTEAFF. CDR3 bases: TGTGCCAGCACAGGTCGGGAGGGGAACACTGAAGCTTTCTTT.

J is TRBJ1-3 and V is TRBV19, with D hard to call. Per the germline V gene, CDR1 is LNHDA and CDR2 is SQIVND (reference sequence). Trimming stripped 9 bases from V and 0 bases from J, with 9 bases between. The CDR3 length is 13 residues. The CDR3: CASGPISGNTIYF. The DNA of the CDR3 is TGTGCCAGCGGGCCAATCTCTGGAAACACCATATATTTT.